This TCR beta chain was identified during a study of T cell changes during pregnancy in multiple sclerosis. Libraries were prepared by immunoSEQ multiplex PCR; TCRdb keeps only in-frame clonotypes and omits some of them. The table lists 50,000 to 60,000 clones, 70% to 90% of them singletons. Sequenced here: peripheral blood, sampled after pregnancy. This TCR derives from a female donor with multiple sclerosis, enrolled in a pregnancy study.

CDR3 nucleotide sequence: TGTGCCAGCAGCTCCGGGACAGGGGGGTACAATGAGCAGTTCTTC. Translation: CASSSGTGGYNEQFF. The V gene is TRBV7-9, the J gene TRBJ2-1; 11 nucleotides match TRBD1. The trim removed 4 bases at V and 4 bases at J, leaving 3 bases unmatched. The CDR3 extends over 15 amino acids. Germline CDR1 SEHNR, CDR2 FQNEAQ (reference sequence).